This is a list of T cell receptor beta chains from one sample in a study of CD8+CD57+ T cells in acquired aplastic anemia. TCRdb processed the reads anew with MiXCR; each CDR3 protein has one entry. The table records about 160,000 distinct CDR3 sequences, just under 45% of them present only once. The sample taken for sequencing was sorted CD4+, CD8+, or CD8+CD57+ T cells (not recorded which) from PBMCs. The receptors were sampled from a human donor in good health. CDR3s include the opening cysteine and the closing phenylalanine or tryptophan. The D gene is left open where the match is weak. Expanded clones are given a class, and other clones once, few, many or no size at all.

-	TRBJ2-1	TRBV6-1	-	CASSDVGSYNEQFF	TGTGCCAGCAGTGACGTTGGCTCCTACAATGAGCAGTTCTTC
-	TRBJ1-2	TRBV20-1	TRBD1	CSAPPFRDRLYGYTF	TGCAGTGCTCCTCCCTTCCGGGACAGATTATATGGCTACACCTTC
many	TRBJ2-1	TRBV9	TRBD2	CASSALTSGRALNEQFF	TGTGCCAGCAGCGCGCTCACTAGCGGGAGGGCCCTCAATGAGCAGTTCTTC
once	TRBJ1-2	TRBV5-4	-	CASSSYRQYYGYTF	TGTGCCAGCAGCTCCTACCGGCAATACTATGGCTACACCTTC
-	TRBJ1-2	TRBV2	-	CASSERGLANYGYTF	TGTGCCAGCAGTGAGCGGGGATTAGCTAACTATGGCTACACCTTC
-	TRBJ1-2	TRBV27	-	CASSNSVGAWGYTF	TGTGCCAGCAGTAACTCGGTAGGCGCCTGGGGCTACACCTTC
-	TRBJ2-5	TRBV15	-	CATSRGRDALETQYF	TGTGCCACCAGCAGAGGCAGGGATGCTTTGGAGACCCAGTACTTC
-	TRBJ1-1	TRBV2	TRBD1	CASSLQGSEAFF	TGTGCCAGCAGTCTACAGGGGTCTGAAGCTTTCTTT
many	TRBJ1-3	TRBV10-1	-	CASSPRQTTGNTIYF	TGCGCCAGCAGTCCTAGACAGACGACTGGAAACACCATATATTTT
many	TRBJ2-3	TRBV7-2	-	CASSLLLSGKSTDTQYF	TGTGCCAGCAGCTTATTGCTTAGCGGAAAAAGCACAGATACGCAGTATTTT
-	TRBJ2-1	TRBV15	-	CATSSLPLSGWDNEQFF	TGTGCCACCAGCAGCTTGCCCCTCAGCGGGTGGGACAATGAGCAGTTCTTC
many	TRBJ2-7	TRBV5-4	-	CASSSVNSYEQYF	TGTGCCAGCAGCTCTGTTAACTCCTACGAGCAGTACTTC
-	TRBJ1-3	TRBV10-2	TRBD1	CASRTGGVSGNTIYF	TGCGCCAGCAGGACAGGGGGCGTCTCTGGAAACACCATATATTTT
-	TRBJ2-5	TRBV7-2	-	CASSRYPGGEVTQYF	TGTGCCAGCAGTCGTTATCCCGGCGGGGAGGTGACCCAGTACTTC
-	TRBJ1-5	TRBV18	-	CASSRWAENQPQHF	TGTGCCAGCTCACGGTGGGCGGAGAATCAGCCCCAGCATTTT
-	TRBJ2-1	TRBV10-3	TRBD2	CASTGGGEFF	TGTGCCAGCACCGGGGGAGGGGAGTTCTTC
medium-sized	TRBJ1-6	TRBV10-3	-	CAISEVAGYTHSPLHF	TGTGCCATCAGTGAGGTAGCGGGATACACGCATTCACCCCTCCACTTT
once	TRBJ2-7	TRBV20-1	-	CSAPATTYEQYF	TGCAGTGCTCCGGCGACAACTTACGAGCAGTACTTC
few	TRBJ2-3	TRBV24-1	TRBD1	CASNRGTAPSLDTQYF	TGTGCCAGCAATCGTGGGACAGCGCCTTCCTTGGATACGCAGTATTTT
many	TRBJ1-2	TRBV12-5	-	CASGFSNMETYGYTF	TGTGCTAGTGGTTTTTCTAACATGGAGACATATGGCTACACCTTC
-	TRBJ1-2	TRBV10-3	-	CAISEISGAGLQTTNYGYTF	TGTGCCATCAGTGAGATCAGCGGCGCGGGGCTACAAACTACTAACTATGGCTACACCTTC
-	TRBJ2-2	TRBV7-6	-	CASSQDGGEQFF	TGTGCCAGCAGCCAAGACGGCGGGGAGCAGTTTTTT
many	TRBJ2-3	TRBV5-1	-	CASSYTDTQYF	TGCGCCAGCAGCTACACAGATACGCAGTATTTT
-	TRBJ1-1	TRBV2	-	CASKSGLGAFF	TGTGCCAGCAAAAGCGGTCTAGGAGCTTTCTTT
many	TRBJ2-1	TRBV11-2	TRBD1	CASSLVATGSYNEQFF	TGTGCCAGCAGCTTAGTCGCGACAGGGTCCTACAATGAGCAGTTCTTC
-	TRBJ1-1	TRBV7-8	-	CASSTPIGLLNTEAFF	TGTGCCAGCAGCACGCCGATCGGGCTGCTGAACACTGAAGCTTTCTTT
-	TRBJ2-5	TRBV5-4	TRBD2	CASSPGRGSETQYF	TGTGCCAGCAGCCCGGGGAGGGGTTCAGAGACCCAGTACTTC
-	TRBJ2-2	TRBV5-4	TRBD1	CASSLVTGRPGELFF	TGTGCCAGCAGCTTGGTGACAGGGAGACCCGGGGAGCTGTTTTTT
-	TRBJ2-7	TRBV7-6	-	CASSLDSRYEQYF	TGTGCCAGCAGCTTAGACAGCCGCTACGAGCAGTACTTC
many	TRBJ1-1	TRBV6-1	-	CASSPIDKMNTEAFF	TGTGCCAGCAGTCCAATAGACAAGATGAACACTGAAGCTTTCTTT
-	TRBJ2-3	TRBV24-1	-	CATSDPQGFTDTQYF	TGTGCCACCAGTGATCCCCAGGGGTTCACAGATACGCAGTATTTT
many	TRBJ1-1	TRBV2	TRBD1	CASKRRPTGPLTEAFF	TGTGCCAGCAAACGCCGACCGACAGGGCCTCTCACTGAAGCTTTCTTT
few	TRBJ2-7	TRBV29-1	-	CSVETQVGYEQYF	TGCAGCGTTGAAACCCAAGTGGGCTACGAGCAGTACTTC
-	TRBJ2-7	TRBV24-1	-	CATSRFGVTYEQYF	TGTGCCACCAGTCGGTTCGGGGTTACCTACGAGCAGTACTTC
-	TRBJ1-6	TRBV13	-	CASSTLGSPLHF	TGTGCCAGCAGTACCCTGGGTTCACCCCTCCACTTT
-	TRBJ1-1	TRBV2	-	CASSADPTGNTEAFF	TGTGCCAGCAGTGCCGATCCTACAGGGAACACTGAAGCTTTCTTT
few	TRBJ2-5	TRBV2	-	CASSGAGNQETQYF	TGTGCCAGCAGTGGGGCAGGGAACCAAGAGACCCAGTACTTC
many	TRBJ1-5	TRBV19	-	CASSIGQLINQPQHF	TGTGCCAGTAGTATTGGACAGTTAATCAATCAGCCCCAGCATTTT
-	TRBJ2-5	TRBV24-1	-	CATSYTKGETQYF	TGTGCCACCAGTTACACCAAAGGGGAGACCCAGTACTTC
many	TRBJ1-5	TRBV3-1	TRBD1	CASSQGTGVQPQHF	TGTGCCAGCAGCCAAGGGACAGGGGTTCAGCCCCAGCATTTT
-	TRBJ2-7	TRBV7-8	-	CASSPSTVSYEQYF	TGTGCCAGCAGCCCTAGTACAGTCTCCTACGAGCAGTACTTC
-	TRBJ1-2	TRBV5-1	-	CASSPIVAGDKGRYGYTF	TGCGCCAGCAGCCCGATCGTAGCGGGAGATAAAGGGCGGTATGGCTACACCTTC
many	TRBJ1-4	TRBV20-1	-	CSASQGVEKLFF	TGCAGTGCTAGCCAGGGCGTTGAAAAACTGTTTTTT
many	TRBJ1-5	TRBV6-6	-	CASSYNRVQPQHF	TGTGCCAGCAGTTACAACAGGGTACAGCCCCAGCATTTT
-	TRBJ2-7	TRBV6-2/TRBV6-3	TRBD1	CASSYGTGNTLTYEQYF	TGTGCCAGCAGTTACGGGACAGGGAACACTTTAACCTACGAGCAGTACTTC
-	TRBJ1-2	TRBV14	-	CASSQVGGGNYGYTF	TGTGCCAGCAGCCAAGTTGGGGGGGGTAACTATGGCTACACCTTC
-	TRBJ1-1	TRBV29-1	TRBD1	CSVDGQGGNTEAFF	TGCAGCGTTGATGGACAGGGGGGGAACACTGAAGCTTTCTTT
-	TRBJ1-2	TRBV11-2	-	CASSLISAGDNYGYTF	TGTGCCAGCAGCTTAATATCGGCAGGGGATAACTATGGCTACACCTTC
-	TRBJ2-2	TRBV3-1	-	CASSQPPGELFF	TGTGCCAGCAGCCAACCGCCCGGGGAGCTGTTTTTT
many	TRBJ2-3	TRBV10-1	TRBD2	CASRRGTSGTASTDTQYF	TGCGCCAGCAGACGAGGGACTAGCGGGACAGCTAGCACAGATACGCAGTATTTT
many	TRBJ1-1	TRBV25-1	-	CASRRGDSGAFF	TGTGCCAGCAGAAGGGGGGACTCAGGTGCTTTCTTT
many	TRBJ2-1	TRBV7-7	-	CASSLDGYEQFF	TGTGCCAGCAGCTTAGACGGTTATGAGCAGTTCTTC
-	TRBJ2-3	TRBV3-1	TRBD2	CASSQDGSGRVMDTQYF	TGTGCCAGCAGCCAAGATGGTAGCGGGAGGGTGATGGATACGCAGTATTTT
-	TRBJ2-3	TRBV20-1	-	CSARGPGVSTDTQYF	TGCAGTGCTAGAGGCCCCGGGGTTAGCACAGATACGCAGTATTTT
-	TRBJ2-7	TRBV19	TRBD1	CASSAWTGNYEQYF	TGTGCCAGTAGTGCCTGGACAGGGAACTACGAGCAGTACTTC
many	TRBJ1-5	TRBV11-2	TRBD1	CASSPFGQGNNQPQHF	TGTGCCAGCAGCCCATTCGGACAGGGTAACAATCAGCCCCAGCATTTT
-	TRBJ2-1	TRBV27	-	CASSPGTRPNEQFF	TGTGCCAGCAGTCCCGGGACAAGACCGAATGAGCAGTTCTTC